This record looks at one T cell receptor (beta chain) sequence and its context. Its antigen target is currently unknown. No quality values exist for individual bases; no much larger clone is one base distant. Using the deep immunoSEQ assay, TCR CDR3 regions were amplified from genomic DNA by multiplex PCR. Extracted genomic DNA from each cell subset was spread evenly across all wells of several immunoSEQ 96-well plates, with each plate serving as a replicate. Each replicate PCR for sorted subsets received about 210 ng genomic DNA, equal to roughly 29,000 T cell genomes. Purified libraries were quantified with a Qubit 3.0 fluorometer, sized on a Bioanalyzer 2100, and re-quantified with the KAPA Library Quantification kit. Every immunoSEQ 96-well plate was sequenced on a separate single-read 150-cycle Illumina NextSeq 550 flow cell. On the authors' methods: Because only junctional sequences without quality scores were contained in the immunoSEQ output, filtering matching that applied to full-length reads could not be performed. Sequences were annotated with PyIR, a Python wrapper for IgBLAST v1.9, and V/J genes and CDR3 were assigned using IMGT germline references. Reads were removed for weak V/J assignments (E-value above 1e-6), missing CDR3, stop codons, out-of-frame junctions, or ambiguous translated residues. A V3J clonotype was defined by an identical inferred V gene, J gene, and CDR3 amino acid sequence. Percentage overlap between repertoires was computed as shared unique clonotypes divided by the size of the smaller repertoire. Richness of each repertoire was evaluated using RTK rarefaction, the Chao1 estimator, and Recon v2.1 estimates of unobserved clonotypes. Generation probabilities for all TCRbeta clonotypes obtained by the gDNA method from several donors were computed using OLGA. In its TCRdb copy, this immuneACCESS table keeps in-frame sequences only and misses some clones. Where compared with another copy, unresolved V genes explain less than half of these, and the others have no known cause. V and J calls and clone size are given by that table; D and trimming were obtained from the DNA. The sample has roughly 400,000 clones on record, around 96% of them singletons. Approximately 0.32% of the sample comes from the top ten.

The CDR3, cysteine through phenylalanine, is 15 amino acids long. Of the read, only the CDR3 DNA is kept; its 45 bases are in frame from base 1. The germline V gene yields MDHEN for CDR1 and SYDVKM for CDR2. Relative to germline, V is missing 6 bases and J is missing 4 bases, with 8 bases of the junction outside any gene match. The source of the sample is a study of shared clonotypes between healthy human individuals (dated by TCRdb to between 2020 and 2021). Turning to the overall study: The cohort comprised a couple of women and three men aged 18 to 49 years. Each donor's leukapheresis produced roughly between roughly 0.85 and 9 billion PBMCs. To estimate repertoire size and how much clonotype sharing occurs between individuals, the study deeply sequenced the blood TCR repertoires of roughly 5 healthy adults. Different laboratories and diverse techniques were used to prepare libraries and sequence TCR repertoires, to increase sequencing depth and limit assay-specific biases. For each donor, CD4 naive and CD4 memory were each run on three plates, CD8 naive on two plates, and CD8 memory on one plate. Results the study describes overall, beyond this receptor: Because the study included a small number of donors, the genetic and exposure-history diversity represented was limited. Incomplete sequencing was indicated by rarefaction of sorted-subset datasets, despite the large sequencing depth. Sharing across several donors was observed for roughly 5% of naive CD4, over 3% of naive CD8, 2% to 2.5% of memory CD4, and about 0.4% of memory CD8 clonotypes. Pairwise subsampling led to the expectation that sequencing depth would affect the degree of clonotype sharing among donors. Higher generation probabilities were observed for clonotypes shared by all four sorted-subset donors than for non-shared clonotypes. Naive subsets generally had larger estimated clonotype richness than memory subsets. Only blood was sampled, and tissue TCR repertoires likely differ from those in blood.

The donors were healthy, HIV-negative adults with no recently reported acute infections or vaccinations. All donors were Caucasian adults living in Nashville, Tennessee, USA. CD8 memory samples combined magnetically selected CD45RO+ cells with CCR7-negative CD45RA+ effector memory (TemRA) cells. After blood collection by leukapheresis, PBMCs were isolated using Ficoll-Histopaque density gradient centrifugation and then cryopreserved in the vapor phase of liquid nitrogen. Analytical flow cytometry was used to check the purity and quantity of every magnetically sorted T cell population. Each sorted fraction had its genomic DNA isolated and then quantified by UV absorbance on a Nanodrop 2000c.

The chain couples TRBV28 to TRBJ1-5; 8 of the junction bases match TRBD1. The clonotype comes from a man aged 30 to 45 in good health. The sequenced sample consisted of memory CD8+ T cells sorted from blood. Explained via the paper, the cell subset or site label denotes: CD45RO+ cells pooled with CCR7-negative TemRA cells. The CDR3 sequence is CASRSPGTGNQPQHF. Read as DNA, the sequence is TGTGCCAGCAGGTCGCCCGGGACAGGTAATCAGCCCCAGCATTTT.